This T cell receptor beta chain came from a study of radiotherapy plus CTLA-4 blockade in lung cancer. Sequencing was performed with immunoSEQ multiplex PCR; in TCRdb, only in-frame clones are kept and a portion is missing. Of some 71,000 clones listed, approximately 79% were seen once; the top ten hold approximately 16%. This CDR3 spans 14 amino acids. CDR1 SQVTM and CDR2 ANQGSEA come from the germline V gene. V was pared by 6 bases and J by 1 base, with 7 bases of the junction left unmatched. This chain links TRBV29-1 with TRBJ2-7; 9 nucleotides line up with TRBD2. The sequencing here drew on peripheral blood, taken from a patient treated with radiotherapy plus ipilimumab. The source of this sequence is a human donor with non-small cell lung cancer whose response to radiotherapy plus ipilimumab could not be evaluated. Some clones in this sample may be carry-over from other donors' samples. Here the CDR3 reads CSVGGLASSYEQYF. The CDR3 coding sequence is TGCAGCGTGGGAGGACTAGCGAGTTCCTACGAGCAGTACTTC.